This T cell receptor (beta chain) was sequenced in a study of T cells after yellow fever vaccination. Across the study: Each low-cell-number fraction was prepared by means of SMART-Seq v4 Ultra Low Input. Study-wide findings and caveats: Re-detected after boosting: most primary clones, approximately 97% of CD4 and 80% to 90% of CD8.

Germline CDR1 MDHEN, CDR2 SYDVKM. This CDR3 has 15 amino acids. V gave up 3 bases and J gave up 10 bases; unmatched junction bases: 9. 5'RACE template switching added a universal primer site and UMIs to TCR cDNA. TCRdb redid the calling of the 5' RACE reads with MiXCR, one entry per CDR3 protein. The sample has roughly 330,000 distinct CDR3 sequences; 3% to 4.5% are singletons. Concerning this clonotype itself: Its antigen is still unknown.

Sequencing used PBMCs, obtained 5 days after the yellow fever booster vaccination. This sequence was found in a man aged 18 to 29 who received the YFV17D yellow fever vaccine. The rearrangement links TRBV28 to TRBJ1-6; TRBD1 agrees at 7 bases. CDR3 in DNA: TGTGCCAGCAGTTTGCCCGACAGGGACTCATCACCCCTCCACTTT. Translated: CASSLPDRDSSPLHF.